Sequencing of this T cell receptor beta chain was carried out in a study of cytomegalovirus exposure and HLA in healthy donors. The wider study: The early release's HLA-typed donors yielded 80 million to 95 million unique TCRs. The Caucasian-associated ancestry cluster held 65% to 85% of a few hundred genotyped donors.

Comments on this clone: Its specificity is unknown.

Both 60 Vbeta primers and 13 Jbeta primers went into the PCR. Generated by immunoSEQ multiplex PCR, the TCRdb table keeps only in-frame clones and is missing some. The sample holds about 140,000 clones, roughly four fifths seen once. General study results and limits: Later analysis associated a missense DCLRE1C variant with TCR beta V- and J-gene trimming.

V lost 2 bases to trimming and J lost 6 bases, with 9 bases between them. The CDR3 totals 13 residues. The germline V gene encodes CDR1 SGHNT and CDR2 YYREEE (reference sequence). This chain uses TRBV5-4 with TRBJ2-1; no clear D gene. This TCR derives from a woman aged 40 to 55 in good health and CMV-seronegative. Sequenced material: PBMCs. This CDR3 is CASSFGEANEQFF. CDR3 nucleotides: TGTGCCAGCAGCTTTGGTGAGGCCAATGAGCAGTTCTTC.